The 10 T cell receptor beta chains reported below all come from one sample, sequenced in a study of OX40 agonist ivuxolimab in advanced cancers. Clones were read by immunoSEQ multiplex PCR, and TCRdb kept only the in-frame ones, dropping some. Among 65,000 to 95,000 clones listed, around 83% were seen once. Sequencing was performed on CD4+ or CD8+ T cells sorted from blood, taken in a trial of the OX40 agonist ivuxolimab. These receptors came from an adult with an advanced solid tumor such as melanoma, head and neck, liver or kidney cancer.

This sequence joins TRBV6-5 and TRBJ2-5, with 8 positions matching TRBD1. The CDR3 totals 15 residues. CDR1 is MNHEY and CDR2 is SVGAGI in the germline V gene. The ends lost 0 bases at V and 3 bases at J; junction bases unmatched: 3. In DNA, the CDR3 is TGTGCCAGCAGTTACTCCGGGACAGGTGAAGAGACCCAGTACTTC. Protein product: CASSYSGTGEETQYF.

This rearrangement joins TRBV7-6 to TRBJ2-4, with 9 bases that match TRBD1. J gave up 9 bases and V 1 base, and 13 bases lay outside the gene matches. Germline values: CDR1 SGHVS, CDR2 FNYEAQ. This CDR3 is built from 17 residues. CDR3 protein: CASSLVGPGQGVGIQYF. CDR3 DNA sequence: TGTGCCAGCAGCTTAGTAGGCCCGGGACAGGGAGTCGGCATTCAGTACTTC.

The genes are TRBV7-2 and TRBJ2-7, with TRBD1 identical over 7 bases. The CDR3 extends over 14 amino acids. Germline assignment: CDR1 SGHTA and CDR2 FQGNSA. With V trimmed by 5 bases and J by 0 bases, 4 bases remained unmatched. CDR3 protein: CASSRGQNSYEQYF. In nucleotides, the CDR3 is TGTGCCAGCAGCAGGGGACAGAACTCCTACGAGCAGTACTTC.

This clone was seen only a few times. The rearrangement joins TRBV4-2 to TRBJ2-7, with D perhaps matching TRBD1 (7 bases). Germline V CDR1 and CDR2: LGHNA, YNFKEQ. V lost 4 bases, J lost 7 bases, and 14 bases lay in between. This CDR3 spans 13 amino acids. CDR3 in amino acids: CASSRQGGEEQYF. CDR3 in DNA: TGTGCCAGCAGCCGTCAGGGGGGTGAGGAGCAGTACTTC.

In this sample, this clone turned up a few times. Other DNA sequences in the same sample also yield this CDR3. The chain employs TRBV5-1 and TRBJ2-3; possibly TRBD2 for D (5 bases). V was clipped by 0 bases and J by 0 bases, with 5 bases between them. The CDR3 length is 14 residues. From germline, CDR1 is SGHRS and CDR2 YFSETQ. CDR3 protein: CASSLAGSTDTQYF. The CDR3, as DNA: TGCGCCAGCAGCTTGGCGGGGAGCACAGATACGCAGTATTTT.

The chain joins TRBV5-4 to TRBJ2-2; D gene uncertain. This CDR3 has 14 amino acids. Trimming left V 7 bases short and J 5 bases short, with 15 bases between. The germline CDR1 and CDR2 sequences are SGHNT and YYREEE (reference sequence). This chain's CDR3 is CASEVSGKTGELFF. CDR3 in DNA: TGTGCCAGCGAGGTATCTGGGAAAACCGGGGAGCTGTTTTTT.

This sequence joins TRBV9 and TRBJ2-5; D may be TRBD2 (5 bases). CDR3 length: 15 residues. Germline CDR1 and CDR2: SGDLS and YYNGEE. V was clipped by 0 bases and J by 5 bases, with 14 bases between them. The CDR3 protein is CASSVATMTGETQYF. Written as DNA, the CDR3 is TGTGCCAGCAGCGTAGCTACTATGACGGGGGAGACCCAGTACTTC. Full variable domain (rest looked up from reference TRBV9 and TRBJ2-5): DSGVTQTPKHLITATGQRVTLRCSPRSGDLSVYWYQQSLDQGLQFLIQYYNGEERAKGNILERFSAQQFPDLHSELNLSSLELGDSALYFCASSVATMTGETQYFGPGTRLLVL.

This clone was observed once. The chain links TRBV5-1 to TRBJ2-5, with D unresolved. The length of the CDR3 is 14 residues. The germline gives CDR1 SGHRS, CDR2 YFSETQ. V gave up 4 bases and J gave up 2 bases, with 12 bases separating them. The CDR3 DNA sequence: TGCGCCAGCAGCCTCCAGGCAACTCAAGAGACCCAGTACTTC. It translates to CASSLQATQETQYF.

The chain has TRBV19 and TRBJ1-1, with D uncertain. The CDR3 extends over 14 amino acids. Trimming removed 2 bases at V and 1 base at J, with 8 bases between. Germline V gene sequence: CDR1 LNHDA, CDR2 SQIVND (reference sequence). CDR3 coding DNA: TGTGCCAGTAGTATACTCAACTCGAACACTGAAGCTTTCTTT. It translates to CASSILNSNTEAFF.

The CDR3 is CASSPGKGITEAFF. CDR3 in DNA: TGTGCCAGCAGCCCTGGGAAGGGGATCACTGAAGCTTTCTTT. The chain uses TRBV7-8 and TRBJ1-1; TRBD1 is a possible D gene (5 bases). Trimming pared 5 bases from V and 4 bases from J, leaving 14 bases between. There are 14 residues in the CDR3. Germline V gives CDR1 SGHVS, CDR2 FQNEAQ.